This TCR beta chain came from a study of shared clonotypes between healthy human individuals. Study-level background: Three plates each covered CD4 naive and memory; CD8 naive two, CD8 memory one.

This CDR3 is 15 amino acids long. Germline V CDR1 and CDR2: SQVTM, ANQGSEA. V lost 0 bases and J lost 2, with 13 bases in between. The protocol was immunoSEQ multiplex PCR, while the TCRdb copy is restricted to in-frame clones and leaves out a portion. In the table there are approximately 2.5 million clones, over 85% of which are singletons. The rearrangement joins TRBV29-1 to TRBJ2-5, with D unresolved. This receptor was taken from a man between 18 and 35 years old in good health. Some clones in this sample may be carry-over from other donors' samples. Specimen: naive CD4+ T cells from PBMCs. Subset reported: CD45RA+ positively selected. The CDR3 sequence is CSVEDPAVPQETQYF. The CDR3, as DNA: TGCAGCGTTGAAGATCCGGCAGTTCCTCAAGAGACCCAGTACTTC. The whole variable domain, remainder taken from reference TRBV29-1 and TRBJ2-5, is SAVISQKPSRDICQRGTSLTIQCQVDSQVTMMFWYRQQPGQSLTLIATANQGSEATYESGFVIDKFPISRPNLTFSTLTVSNMSPEDSSIYLCSVEDPAVPQETQYFGPGTRLLVL.